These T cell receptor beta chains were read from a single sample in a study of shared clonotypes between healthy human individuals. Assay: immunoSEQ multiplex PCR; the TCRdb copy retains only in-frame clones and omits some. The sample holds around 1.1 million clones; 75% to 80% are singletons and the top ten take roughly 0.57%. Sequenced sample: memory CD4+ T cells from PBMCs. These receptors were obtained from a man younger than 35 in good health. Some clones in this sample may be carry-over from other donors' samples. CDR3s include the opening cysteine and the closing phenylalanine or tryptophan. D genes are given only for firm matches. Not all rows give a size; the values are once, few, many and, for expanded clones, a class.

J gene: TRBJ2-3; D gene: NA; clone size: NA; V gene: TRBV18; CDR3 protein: CASSPVRASTDTQYF; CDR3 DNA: TGTGCCAGCTCACCGGTGCGGGCGAGCACAGATACGCAGTATTTT
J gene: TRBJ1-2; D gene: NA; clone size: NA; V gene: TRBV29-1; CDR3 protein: CSVEDSRTNYGYTF; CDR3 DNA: TGCAGCGTTGAAGACAGCCGTACTAACTATGGCTACACCTTC
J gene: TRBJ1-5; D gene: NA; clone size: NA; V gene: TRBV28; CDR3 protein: CASSLGEQENQPQHF; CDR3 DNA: TGTGCCAGCAGTTTAGGTGAGCAGGAAAATCAGCCCCAGCATTTT
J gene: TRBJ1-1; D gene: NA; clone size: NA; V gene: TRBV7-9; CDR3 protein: CASSLEGHAFF; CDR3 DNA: TGTGCCAGCAGCTTAGAAGGGCATGCTTTCTTT
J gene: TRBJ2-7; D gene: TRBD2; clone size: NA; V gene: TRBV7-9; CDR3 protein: CASSSTGGYRPREQYF; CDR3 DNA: TGTGCCAGCAGCTCGACGGGGGGATATCGTCCGCGCGAGCAGTACTTC
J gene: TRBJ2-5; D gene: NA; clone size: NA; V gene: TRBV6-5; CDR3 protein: CASSYQFARSETQYF; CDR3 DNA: TGTGCCAGCAGCTACCAGTTCGCCCGATCCGAGACCCAGTACTTC
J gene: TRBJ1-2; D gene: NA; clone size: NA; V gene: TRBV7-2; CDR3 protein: CASSPPGPNYGYTF; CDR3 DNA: TGTGCCAGCAGCCCGCCCGGGCCTAACTATGGCTACACCTTC
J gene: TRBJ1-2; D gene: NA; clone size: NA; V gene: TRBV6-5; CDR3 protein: CASSYRLGRNYGYTF; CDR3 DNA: TGTGCCAGCAGTTACAGGCTCGGACGGAACTATGGCTACACCTTC
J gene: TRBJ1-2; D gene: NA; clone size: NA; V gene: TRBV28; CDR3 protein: CASTQGWGGANYGYTF; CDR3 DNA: TGTGCCAGTACCCAAGGGTGGGGGGGAGCTAACTATGGCTACACCTTC
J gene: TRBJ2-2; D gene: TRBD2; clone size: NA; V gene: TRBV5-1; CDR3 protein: CASTPIAGPPGELFF; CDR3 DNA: TGCGCCAGCACTCCGATAGCGGGACCACCCGGGGAGCTGTTTTTT
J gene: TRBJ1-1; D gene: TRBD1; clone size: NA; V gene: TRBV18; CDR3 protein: CASSSMTGGSGEAFF; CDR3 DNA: TGTGCCAGCTCAAGTATGACAGGGGGCAGTGGTGAAGCTTTCTTT
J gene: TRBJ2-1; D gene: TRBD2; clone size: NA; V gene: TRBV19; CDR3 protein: CASIRTSGGDYNEQFF; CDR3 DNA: TGTGCCAGTATAAGGACTAGCGGAGGGGACTACAATGAGCAGTTCTTC
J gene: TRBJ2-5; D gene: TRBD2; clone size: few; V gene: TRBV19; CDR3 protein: CASTARSGAGLTETQYF; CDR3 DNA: TGTGCCAGTACAGCTCGGAGCGGGGCAGGGCTAACGGAGACCCAGTACTTC
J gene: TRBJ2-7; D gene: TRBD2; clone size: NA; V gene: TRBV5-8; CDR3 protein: CASSLVAGVREQYF; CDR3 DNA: TGTGCCAGCAGCTTGGTAGCGGGAGTGCGCGAGCAGTACTTC
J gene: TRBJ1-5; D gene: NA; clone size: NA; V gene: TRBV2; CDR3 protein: CASSELYQPQHF; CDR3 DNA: TGTGCCAGCAGTGAACTGTATCAGCCCCAGCATTTT
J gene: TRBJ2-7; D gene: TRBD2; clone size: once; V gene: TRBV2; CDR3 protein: CASSAVAGDEQYF; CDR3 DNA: TGTGCCAGCAGTGCGGTAGCGGGAGATGAGCAGTACTTC
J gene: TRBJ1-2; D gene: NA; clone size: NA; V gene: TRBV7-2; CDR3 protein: CASSLGRAGSAYGYTF; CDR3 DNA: TGTGCCAGCAGCTTAGGAAGAGCGGGCTCCGCTTATGGCTACACCTTC